This T cell receptor (beta chain) is from a study of blood T cell repertoires in COVID-19. Study in general: Samples came from the United States, Italy and Spain, spanning acute and convalescent COVID-19. T cells, B-cell-depleted T cells, or PBMCs provided the cDNA or gDNA that served as material.

Original data processing: Nucleated cell counts were estimated from reference gene primer amplification. Sequencing used immunoSEQ multiplex PCR; TCRdb keeps in-frame clones, though not all of them. V and J calls and clone size are those listed in that table; D and trimming were worked out from the DNA. Of tens of thousands of clones listed, more than 90% are singletons. Deletions cut 2 bases from V and 1 base from J, with 4 bases between. This CDR3 is built from 12 residues. Germline values: CDR1 GTSNPN, CDR2 SVGIG (reference sequence). This TCR was recovered from a man aged 60-69 years with active or convalescent COVID-19. The rearrangement uses TRBV30 and TRBJ2-3; D unclear. Sequenced: peripheral blood. The CDR3 loop reads CAWSRGTDTQYF. Here the CDR3 DNA reads TGTGCCTGGAGTAGAGGCACAGATACGCAGTATTTT.